One TCR beta chain is described in this entry. In its sample, this clone was seen a few times. It has no known antigen specificity. No much larger clone exists at a distance of one base, and base qualities are not known. The sample belongs to a study of Ad26.COV2.S vaccination and SARS-CoV-2 variants (dated by TCRdb to 2020 to 2022). Background for the entire study: Donors in the vaccine arm were drawn from COV1001, a phase I-IIa trial of Ad26.COV2.S in healthy adults that was multicentre, randomized, double-blind and placebo-controlled. Dosing of Ad26.COV2.S was intramuscular, at either 5x10^10 or 1x10^11 viral particles, delivered as one shot or as two shots spaced 56 days apart. TCRbeta repertoire sequencing served as the tool for gauging how specific and how broad the SARS-CoV-2-reactive T cell receptors were following Ad26.COV2.S vaccination. The TCR-sequenced set comprised around 32 samples: some 19 Ad26.COV2.S vaccine recipients, 5 placebo recipients and 8 SARS-CoV-2 convalescent individuals. Participants in the trial were split at random into five groups of five each, receiving low-dose or high-dose Ad26.COV2.S once or twice, or else placebo on both occasions. Investigators remained blinded to trial group allocation during experiments and outcome assessment.

Cut back by 2 bases and 7 bases, the V and J ends lie 9 bases apart. Based on the germline V gene (reference sequence), the CDR1 and CDR2 sequences are MNHNY and SVGAGI. The CDR3 covers 14 residues, taking in both the cysteine and the phenylalanine. CDR3 DNA is the only sequence kept; it has 42 bases, read in frame from the first base. General study outcomes and caveats: Comparable non-spike TCR breadth was observed between vaccine and placebo recipients, consistent with only spike being contained in the vaccine. Substantial breadth of spike-specific CD8+ and CD4+ T cell responses was reported after vaccination. Compared with placebo recipients, Ad26.COV2.S recipients showed higher spike-specific TCR breadth (P = 0.0014). According to the authors, total T cell responses may have been underestimated by the TCR breadth and depth analyses. The study was not powered to compare responses between vaccine doses or regimens.

The treatment or condition label of this sample denotes: around 19 received Ad26.COV2.S at low or high dose, single or two shots; roughly 5 received placebo; per-sample allocation not given. For vaccine and placebo recipients, the sequenced repertoires came from samples collected on day 63 after the first injection. In Cohort 1b, fewer than 30 adults aged 18-55 years were enrolled at a single site in Boston, USA, between 29 July and 7 August 2020. Ad26.COV2.S was a replication-incompetent adenovirus type 26 vector expressing a prefusion-stabilized SARS-CoV-2 spike protein from the original Wuhan strain. The immunoSEQ Assay was the method used to sequence TCRbeta CDR3 regions. After extraction, genomic DNA underwent amplification by bias-controlled multiplex PCR, followed by high-throughput sequencing. Per the original workflow: To quantify the absolute abundance of every unique TCRbeta CDR3 region, sequences were collapsed and filtered. T cell fraction was estimated by normalization of TCRbeta template counts to usable DNA, with usable DNA being measured through amplification of reference genes present in all nucleated cells. Repertoire TCRs were annotated as SARS-CoV-2-specific by exact matching of V gene, CDR3 amino acid sequence and J gene to a known reactive TCR set. The reference SARS-CoV-2 TCR set came from MIRA and was filtered for enrichment in COVID-19-positive ImmuneCODE repertoires, removing public or cross-reactive TCRs. Based on the MIRA antigens, annotated TCRs were further analysed at the level of specific ORF or position within ORF. Breadth was defined as the number of annotated unique rearrangements divided by the total number of unique productive rearrangements, and depth was defined as the summed frequency of the annotated unique rearrangements. Two-sided Wilcoxon rank-sum tests were applied when comparing TCR breadth between groups. The source is immuneACCESS, and TCRdb retained only in-frame sequences with V and J called. Part of the clones is not carried over; for the studies checked, unresolved V genes explain less than half of this, and the remainder is unexplained. That table supplies the V and J calls and clone size; D and trimming were determined from the DNA. The sample table lists about 480,000 clones, around nine tenths of them with a count of one. The ten largest clones represent roughly 13% of the sample.

The sample was peripheral blood, taken in a trial of Ad26.COV2.S vaccine versus placebo. The TCR sequence derives from a person between 18 and 59 years old who received the Ad26.COV2.S COVID-19 vaccine or a placebo. The chain couples TRBV6-6 to TRBJ1-6; the D gene is perhaps TRBD1, on 5 matching bases. This receptor has the CDR3 CASSYRDENSPLHF. The DNA sequence is TGTGCCAGCAGTTACCGGGACGAAAATTCACCCCTCCACTTT.